Below are 24 T cell receptor beta chains sequenced from a single sample in a study of cytomegalovirus exposure and HLA in healthy donors. In the PCR, 60 Vbeta and 13 Jbeta primers were used. Produced via immunoSEQ multiplex PCR; TCRdb's table is partial and in-frame only. The sample shows over 150,000 clones, more than 75% of them seen only once. Sequenced sample: PBMCs. The origin of the receptors is a man aged 25 to 40 in good health and CMV-seropositive.

The rearrangement links TRBV6-5 to TRBJ2-7; TRBD1 matches 9 bases. V was pared by 6 bases and J by 4 bases, with 4 bases of the junction left unmatched. CDR3 length equals 13 residues. Per germline, CDR1 MNHEY and CDR2 SVGAGI. The CDR3 coding sequence is TGTGCCAGCAGAGGACAGGGGACGTACGAGCAGTACTTC. Its translation is CASRGQGTYEQYF.

This clone was counted once. The chain combines TRBV9 with TRBJ2-2, with TRBD2 identical over 8 bases. Germline CDR1 and CDR2: SGDLS and YYNGEE. V was clipped by 4 bases and J by 8 bases; unmatched bases: 10. The CDR3 spans 15 residues. CDR3 nucleotide sequence: TGTGCCAGCAGCCCCCGGGGGGGGCCCGGAGGGGAGCTGTTTTTT. Encoded protein: CASSPRGGPGGELFF. Full variable domain (rest looked up from reference TRBV9 and TRBJ2-2): DSGVTQTPKHLITATGQRVTLRCSPRSGDLSVYWYQQSLDQGLQFLIQYYNGEERAKGNILERFSAQQFPDLHSELNLSSLELGDSALYFCASSPRGGPGGELFFGEGSRLTVL.

This chain connects TRBV2 to TRBJ1-1, with 7 bases lining up with TRBD1. Germline V lookup: CDR1 SNHLY, CDR2 FYNNEI. The CDR3 loop spans 12 amino acids. After removal of 10 bases from V and 1 base from J, the junction contained 3 bases not matched to a gene. CDR3 in amino acids: CATRDRNTEAFF. CDR3 sequence (DNA): TGTGCCACCAGGGACAGGAACACTGAAGCTTTCTTT.

The chain links TRBV12-5 to TRBJ2-6; 9 nucleotides align to TRBD1. Trimming cost V 0 bases and J 0 bases; bases outside gene matches: 12. CDR3 size: 21 residues. Germline CDR1 and CDR2: LGHNT and FRNRAP. The DNA for the CDR3 is TGTGCTAGTGGTTTGGTACTAACAGGGGGCCTCCCGAGCTCTGGGGCCAACGTCCTGACTTTC. This encodes CASGLVLTGGLPSSGANVLTF.

V usage is TRBV4-2 and J usage is TRBJ1-1; 8 positions agree with TRBD1. Germline CDR1 LGHNA, CDR2 YNFKEQ. Unmatched junction bases numbered 6, after V lost 2 bases and J lost 4 bases. The CDR3 has 15 residues. In DNA form, the CDR3 reads TGTGCCAGCAGCCAACCCGGGACAGGCCTCACTGAAGCTTTCTTT. As protein: CASSQPGTGLTEAFF.

This clone was counted a few times. V is TRBV5-1 and J is TRBJ2-1; 14 nucleotides match TRBD2. This CDR3 contains 21 residues. V gave up 4 bases and J gave up 4 bases; unmatched junction bases: 19. Germline values: CDR1 SGHRS, CDR2 YFSETQ. Written as DNA, the CDR3 is TGCGCCAGCAGCAAAATTACCGGGACTAGCGGGGGCCGTAGTATTTACAATGAGCAGTTCTTC. It translates to CASSKITGTSGGRSIYNEQFF.

The chain uses TRBV4-3 and TRBJ2-1; TRBD1 agrees at 8 bases. V lost 1 base to trimming and J lost 7 bases; unmatched junction nucleotides: 6. The germline gives CDR1 LGHNA, CDR2 YSLEER. The CDR3 extends over 15 amino acids. CDR3: CASSQGTGNSNEQFF. The DNA for the CDR3 is TGCGCCAGCAGCCAAGGGACAGGGAACAGTAATGAGCAGTTCTTC.

The chain links TRBV27 to TRBJ1-2, with 8 bases identical to TRBD1. V trimming: 6 bases; J trimming: 2 bases; junction bases outside the gene matches: 8. CDR1 MNHEY and CDR2 SMNVEV come from the germline V gene (reference sequence). The CDR3 contains 15 residues. CDR3 region: CASRSQGAANYGYTF. CDR3 DNA sequence: TGTGCCAGCAGATCCCAGGGGGCAGCGAACTATGGCTACACCTTC.

CDR3 region: CASSAGNSEGYEQYF. The CDR3 coding sequence is TGTGCCAGCAGCGCGGGAAATTCCGAGGGCTACGAGCAGTACTTC. The rearrangement joins TRBV7-9 to TRBJ2-7; TRBD2 is a possible D gene (6 bases). Germline V gene lookup returns CDR1 SEHNR and CDR2 FQNEAQ (reference sequence). The V end lost 5 bases, the J end lost 3 bases, and 17 bases lay between the germline ends. The CDR3 extends over 15 amino acids.

The chain recombines TRBV28 with TRBJ1-2; 9 bases agree with TRBD1. CDR1 MDHEN and CDR2 SYDVKM come from the germline V gene. This CDR3 has 15 residues. V was pared by 4 bases and J by 2 bases, with 5 bases of the junction left unmatched. CDR3 sequence (DNA): TGTGCCAGCAGTTCCTCGGGACAGGGCAACTATGGCTACACCTTC. Protein: CASSSSGQGNYGYTF.

The rearrangement links TRBV5-8 to TRBJ2-5; 12 bases are shared with TRBD1. V lost 2 bases to trimming and J lost 4 bases; unmatched junction nucleotides: 6. The CDR3 extends over 16 amino acids. The germline V gene encodes CDR1 SGHTS and CDR2 YDEGEE. The CDR3 sequence is CASSFSGDRGRETQYF. The CDR3 DNA sequence: TGTGCCAGCAGCTTCTCCGGGGACAGGGGGCGAGAGACCCAGTACTTC.

This clone appeared a few times. J is TRBJ1-6 and V is TRBV10-3; the D gene is possibly TRBD1 (6 bases). CDR3 length: 14 amino acids. Trimming shortened V by 6 bases and J by 10 bases, and 16 bases separated the two germline ends. Germline CDR1 ENHRY, CDR2 SYGVKD. CDR3 protein: CAISLQGEESPLHF. CDR3 coding DNA: TGTGCCATCAGCCTACAGGGAGAGGAGTCACCCCTCCACTTT.

The rearrangement joins TRBV7-9 to TRBJ1-1; maybe TRBD1 (6 bases). Trimming stripped 9 bases from V and 10 bases from J, with 21 bases between. CDR1 and CDR2 (germline): SEHNR, FQNEAQ (reference sequence). The CDR3 is made up of 13 amino acids. CDR3 amino acids: CASHLLAGAPAFF. CDR3 bases: TGTGCCAGTCACTTATTGGCAGGGGCGCCAGCTTTCTTT.

V is TRBV6-1 and J is TRBJ2-1; 9 nucleotides match TRBD1. Germline V CDR1 and CDR2: MNHNS, SASEGT. The CDR3 runs to 15 residues. Germline trimming cut 2 bases from V and 6 bases from J; bases unmatched to any gene: 5. The CDR3 bases are TGTGCCAGCAGTGAACCCCCGGACAGGGGCAATGAGCAGTTCTTC. Translating gives CASSEPPDRGNEQFF.

In the case of this clone: The junction does not match germline at one end; this may be a read error. V usage is TRBV7-7 and J usage is TRBJ1-5; perhaps TRBD1 as D (6 bases). Per the germline V gene, CDR1 is SSHAT and CDR2 is FNYEAQ (reference sequence). The CDR3 consists of 15 residues. The CDR3 here is CASSYVRGNNQPQHF. The CDR3 DNA reads TGTGCTAGCAGCTACGTGAGGGGGAACAATCAGCCCCAGCATTTT.

The J gene is TRBJ1-3, the V gene TRBV5-8; possible D gene TRBD1, 5 bases. The CDR3 has 15 amino acids. Germline lookup yields CDR1 SGHTS and CDR2 YDEGEE. V was cut by 3 bases and J by 2 bases, with 12 bases left in between. CDR3 protein: CASSSPGGTGNTIYF. Written as DNA, the CDR3 is TGTGCCAGCAGCTCACCTGGGGGGACTGGAAACACCATATATTTT.

This rearrangement joins TRBV12-5 to TRBJ2-1; 14 bases line up with TRBD2. This CDR3 comprises 18 residues. The V segment lost 6 bases and the J segment 3 bases; nucleotides outside the gene matches: 10. Germline CDR1 reads LGHNT; CDR2 reads FRNRAP. CDR3 coding DNA: TGTGCTAGTGGGCCTCAGGGACTAGCGGGAGATTTCTACAATGAGCAGTTCTTC. It specifies CASGPQGLAGDFYNEQFF.

This clone was seen more than once but under ten times. The chain employs TRBV19 and TRBJ2-2; 12 positions agree with TRBD1. Germline V gives CDR1 LNHDA, CDR2 SQIVND (reference sequence). The CDR3 runs to 16 residues. Trimming took 5 bases from V and 7 from J; bases not matched to a gene: 8. DNA for the CDR3: TGTGCCAGTAGTGTCTACGGGACAGGGGGCAACGGGGAGCTGTTTTTT. Translating gives CASSVYGTGGNGELFF.

This clone was detected a few times. The chain carries TRBV5-1 and TRBJ1-5, with D hard to call. V was trimmed by 0 bases and J by 3 bases, leaving 7 bases between them. This CDR3 has 14 amino acids. Germline V gene lookup returns CDR1 SGHRS and CDR2 YFSETQ. CDR3 region: CASSLGQDNQPQHF. The DNA for the CDR3 is TGCGCCAGCAGCTTGGGGCAGGACAATCAGCCCCAGCATTTT. The full variable domain, rest sourced from reference TRBV5-1 and TRBJ1-5, is KAGVTQTPRYLIKTRGQQVTLSCSPISGHRSVSWYQQTPGQGLQFLFEYFSETQRNKGNFPGRFSGRQFSNSRSEMNVSTLELGDSALYLCASSLGQDNQPQHFGDGTRLSIL.

The chain uses TRBV6-5 and TRBJ1-1, with 7 positions matching TRBD1. With 3 bases clipped from V and 1 base from J, the junction kept 8 bases outside the gene matches. CDR3 size: 16 residues. Germline CDR1 reads MNHEY; CDR2 reads SVGAGI. This CDR3 reads CASSYLKRQGNTEAFF. For the CDR3, the DNA is TGTGCCAGCAGTTATCTCAAAAGACAGGGGAACACTGAAGCTTTCTTT.

V is TRBV6-5 and J is TRBJ1-4, with TRBD1 as a possible D gene (6 bases). The germline gives CDR1 MNHEY, CDR2 SVGAGI. This CDR3 is built from 15 residues. Trimming removed 7 bases at V and 4 bases at J, with 16 bases between. The chain's CDR3 is CASKGGDTLNEKLFF. The CDR3 nucleotides are TGTGCCAGCAAGGGGGGGGACACCCTTAATGAAAAACTGTTTTTT.

The genes are TRBV27 and TRBJ2-7; TRBD2 is a possible D gene (6 bases). There are 15 residues in the CDR3. CDR1 and CDR2 from the germline V gene are MNHEY and SMNVEV (reference sequence). The V gene lost 1 base and the J gene lost 1 base, with 11 bases spanning the gap. The CDR3: CASSLFEGGSYEQYF. In DNA, the CDR3 is TGTGCCAGCAGTTTATTTGAGGGAGGATCCTACGAGCAGTACTTC.

The V and J genes are TRBV10-3 and TRBJ2-5, with D perhaps matching TRBD2 (7 bases). V dropped 6 bases and J dropped 5 bases, with 16 bases sitting between them. CDR1 ENHRY and CDR2 SYGVKD come from the germline V gene. The CDR3 contains 14 residues. CDR3 in DNA: TGTGCCATCAGGGGGGGGGCTAGCGGCGAGACCCAGTACTTC. Its protein product is CAIRGGASGETQYF.

This rearrangement joins TRBV7-8 to TRBJ1-5; 7 positions match TRBD1. This CDR3 has 15 residues. The ends lost 5 bases at V and 6 bases at J; junction bases unmatched: 10. CDR1 SGHVS and CDR2 FQNEAQ come from the germline V gene. The CDR3 coding sequence is TGTGCCAGCAGCCCCCTCCCAGGGGGATCTCAGCCCCAGCATTTT. It yields the protein CASSPLPGGSQPQHF.